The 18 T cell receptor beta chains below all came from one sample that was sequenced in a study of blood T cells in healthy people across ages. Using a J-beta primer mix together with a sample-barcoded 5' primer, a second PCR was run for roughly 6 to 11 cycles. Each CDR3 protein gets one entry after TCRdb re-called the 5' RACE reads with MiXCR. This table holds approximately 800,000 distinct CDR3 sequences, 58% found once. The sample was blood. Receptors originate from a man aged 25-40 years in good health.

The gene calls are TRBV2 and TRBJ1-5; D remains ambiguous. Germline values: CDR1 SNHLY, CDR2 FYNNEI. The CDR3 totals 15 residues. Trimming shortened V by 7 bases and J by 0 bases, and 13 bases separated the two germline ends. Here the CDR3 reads CASTSRDYSNQPQHF. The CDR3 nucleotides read TGTGCCAGCACATCAAGGGATTATAGCAATCAGCCCCAGCATTTT. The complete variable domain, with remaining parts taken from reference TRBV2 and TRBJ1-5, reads EPEVTQTPSHQVTQMGQEVILRCVPISNHLYFYWYRQILGQKVEFLVSFYNNEISEKSEIFDDQFSVERPDGSNFTLKIRSTKLEDSAMYFCASTSRDYSNQPQHFGDGTRLSIL.

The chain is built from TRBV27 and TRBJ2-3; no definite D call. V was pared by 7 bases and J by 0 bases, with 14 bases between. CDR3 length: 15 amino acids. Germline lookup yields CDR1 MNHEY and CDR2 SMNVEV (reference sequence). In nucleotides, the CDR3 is TGTGCCAGCAATCGTTGGGGTGCTAGCACAGATACGCAGTATTTT. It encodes CASNRWGASTDTQYF.

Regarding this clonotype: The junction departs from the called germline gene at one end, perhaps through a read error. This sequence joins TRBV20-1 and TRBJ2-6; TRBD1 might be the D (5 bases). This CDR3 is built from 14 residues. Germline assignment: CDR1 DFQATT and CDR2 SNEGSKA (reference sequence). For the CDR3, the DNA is TGCAATGCTCCCACAGGAGTGTGGGCCAACGTCCTGACTTTC. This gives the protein CNAPTGVWANVLTF.

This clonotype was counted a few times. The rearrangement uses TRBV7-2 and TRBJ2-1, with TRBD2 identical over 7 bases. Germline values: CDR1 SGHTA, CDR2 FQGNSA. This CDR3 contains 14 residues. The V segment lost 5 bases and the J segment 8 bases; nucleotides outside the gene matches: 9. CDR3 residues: CASSPGLVADEQFF. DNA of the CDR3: TGTGCCAGCAGCCCCGGACTAGTTGCTGATGAGCAGTTCTTC.

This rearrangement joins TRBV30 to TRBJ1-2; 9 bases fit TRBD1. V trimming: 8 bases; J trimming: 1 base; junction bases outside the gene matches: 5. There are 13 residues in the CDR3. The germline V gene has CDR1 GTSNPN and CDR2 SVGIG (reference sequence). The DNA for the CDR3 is TGTGCCGGACGGACAGGGGATAACTATGGCTACACCTTC. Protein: CAGRTGDNYGYTF.

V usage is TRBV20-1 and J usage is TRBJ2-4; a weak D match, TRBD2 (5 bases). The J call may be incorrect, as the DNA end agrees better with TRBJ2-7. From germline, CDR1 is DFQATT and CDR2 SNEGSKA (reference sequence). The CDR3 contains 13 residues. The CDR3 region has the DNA TGCAGTGCTAGTCTCGGGAAAATCTACGAGCAGTACTTC. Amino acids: CSASLGKIYEQYF.

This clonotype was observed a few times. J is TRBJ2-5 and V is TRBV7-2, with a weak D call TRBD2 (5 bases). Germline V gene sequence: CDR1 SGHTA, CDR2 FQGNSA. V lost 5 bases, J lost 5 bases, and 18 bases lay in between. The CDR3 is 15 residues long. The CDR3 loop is CASSRERRRVETQYF. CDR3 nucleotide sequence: TGTGCCAGCAGCCGGGAACGCAGGCGGGTGGAGACCCAGTACTTC.

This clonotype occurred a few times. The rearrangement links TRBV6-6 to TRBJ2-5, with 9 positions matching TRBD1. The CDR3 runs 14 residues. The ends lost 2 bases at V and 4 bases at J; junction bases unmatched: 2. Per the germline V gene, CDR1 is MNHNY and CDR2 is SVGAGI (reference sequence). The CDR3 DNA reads TGTGCCAGCAGTTACGGGACAGGGCGAGAGACCCAGTACTTC. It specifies CASSYGTGRETQYF.

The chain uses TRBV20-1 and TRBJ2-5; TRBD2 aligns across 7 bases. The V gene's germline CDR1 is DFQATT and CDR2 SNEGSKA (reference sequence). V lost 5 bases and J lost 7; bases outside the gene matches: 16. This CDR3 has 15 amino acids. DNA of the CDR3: TGCAGTGCTCATGCTGGCGGGAGTATACCGGTGACCCAGTACTTC. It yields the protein CSAHAGGSIPVTQYF.

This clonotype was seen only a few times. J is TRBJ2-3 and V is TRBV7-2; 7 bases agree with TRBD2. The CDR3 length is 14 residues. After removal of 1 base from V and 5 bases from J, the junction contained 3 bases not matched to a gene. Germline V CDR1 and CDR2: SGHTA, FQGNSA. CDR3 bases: TGTGCCAGCAGCTTAGGGGCTAGCGGAGATACGCAGTATTTT. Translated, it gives CASSLGASGDTQYF. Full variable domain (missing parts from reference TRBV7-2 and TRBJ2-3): GAGVSQSPSNKVTEKGKDVELRCDPISGHTALYWYRQSLGQGLEFLIYFQGNSAPDKSGLPSDRFSAERTGGSVSTLTIQRTQQEDSAVYLCASSLGASGDTQYFGPGTRLTVL.

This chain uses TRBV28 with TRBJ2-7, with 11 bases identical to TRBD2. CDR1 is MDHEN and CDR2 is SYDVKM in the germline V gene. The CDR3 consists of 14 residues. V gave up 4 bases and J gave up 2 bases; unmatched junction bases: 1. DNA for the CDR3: TGTGCCAGCAGTTATAGCGGGAGGGCCTACGAGCAGTACTTC. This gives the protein CASSYSGRAYEQYF.

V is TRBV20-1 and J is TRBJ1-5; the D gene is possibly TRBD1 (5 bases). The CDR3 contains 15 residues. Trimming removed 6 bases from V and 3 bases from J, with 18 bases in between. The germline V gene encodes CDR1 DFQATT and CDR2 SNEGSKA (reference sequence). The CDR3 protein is CSAIPPGLYNQPQHF. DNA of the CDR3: TGCAGTGCCATACCTCCAGGGTTATACAATCAGCCCCAGCATTTT.

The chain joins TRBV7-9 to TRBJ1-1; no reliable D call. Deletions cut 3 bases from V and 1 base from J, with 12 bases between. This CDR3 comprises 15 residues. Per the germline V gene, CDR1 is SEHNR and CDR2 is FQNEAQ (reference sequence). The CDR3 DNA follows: TGTGCCAGCAGCTTCTACGGACGGTCGAACACTGAAGCTTTCTTT. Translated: CASSFYGRSNTEAFF.

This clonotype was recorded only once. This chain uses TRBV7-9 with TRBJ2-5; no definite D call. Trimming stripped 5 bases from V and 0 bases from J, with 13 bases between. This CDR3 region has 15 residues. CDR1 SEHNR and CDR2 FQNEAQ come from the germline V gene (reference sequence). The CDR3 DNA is TGTGCCAGCAGCCCACTAAAGCTATACCAAGAGACCCAGTACTTC. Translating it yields CASSPLKLYQETQYF.

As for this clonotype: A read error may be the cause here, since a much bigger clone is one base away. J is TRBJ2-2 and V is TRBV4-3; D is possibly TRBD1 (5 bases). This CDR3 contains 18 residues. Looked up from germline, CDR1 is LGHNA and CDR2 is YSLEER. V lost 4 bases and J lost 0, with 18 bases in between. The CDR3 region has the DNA TGCGCCAGCAGCCGAGACTTTACAGGAGCTACGAACACCGGGGAGCTGTTTTTT. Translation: CASSRDFTGATNTGELFF.

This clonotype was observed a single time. CDR3 loop: CASSQDQGDERSLHF. CDR3 in DNA: TGTGCCAGCAGCCAAGATCAGGGGGACGAGAGGTCCCTCCACTTT. The V and J genes are TRBV4-2 and TRBJ1-6; 7 positions agree with TRBD1. J gave up 14 bases and V 0 bases, and 10 bases lay outside the gene matches. CDR1 is LGHNA, CDR2 YNFKEQ, per germline. The CDR3 covers 15 residues.

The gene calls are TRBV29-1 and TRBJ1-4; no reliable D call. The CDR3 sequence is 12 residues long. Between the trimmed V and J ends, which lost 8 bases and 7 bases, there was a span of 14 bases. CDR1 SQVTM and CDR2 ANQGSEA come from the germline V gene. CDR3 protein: CSTREYGEKLFF. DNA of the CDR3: TGCAGCACGAGGGAGTACGGTGAAAAACTGTTTTTT.

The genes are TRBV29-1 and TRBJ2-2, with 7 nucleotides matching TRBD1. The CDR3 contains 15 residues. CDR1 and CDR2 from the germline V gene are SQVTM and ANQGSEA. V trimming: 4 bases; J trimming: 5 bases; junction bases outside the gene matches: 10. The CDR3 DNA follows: TGCAGCGTTGGGCCCTCGACAGGGACGACCGGGGAGCTGTTTTTT. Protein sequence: CSVGPSTGTTGELFF.